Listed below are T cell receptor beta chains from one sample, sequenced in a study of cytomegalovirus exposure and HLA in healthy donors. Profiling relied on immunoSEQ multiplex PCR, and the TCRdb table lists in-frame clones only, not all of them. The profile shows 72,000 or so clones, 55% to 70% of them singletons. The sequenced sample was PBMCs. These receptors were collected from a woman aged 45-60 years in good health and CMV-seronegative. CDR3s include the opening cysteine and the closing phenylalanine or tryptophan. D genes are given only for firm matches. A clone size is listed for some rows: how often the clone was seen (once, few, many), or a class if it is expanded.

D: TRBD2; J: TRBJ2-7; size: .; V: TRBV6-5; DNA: TGTGCCAGCAGTTACTCGAGGCTAGCGGGATTGCAGTACTTC; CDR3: CASSYSRLAGLQYF
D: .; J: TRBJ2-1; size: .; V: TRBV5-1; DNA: TGCGCCAGCAGCTTGCACTCGGCCTACAATGAGCAGTTCTTC; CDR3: CASSLHSAYNEQFF
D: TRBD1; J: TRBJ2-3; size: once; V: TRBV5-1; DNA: TGCGCCAGCAGCCATGCGGGACAGGGGTTAGATACGCAGTATTTT; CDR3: CASSHAGQGLDTQYF
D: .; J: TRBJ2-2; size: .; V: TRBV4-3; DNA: TGCGCCAGCAGCCAAGTTTCTAACACCGGGGAGCTGTTTTTT; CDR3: CASSQVSNTGELFF
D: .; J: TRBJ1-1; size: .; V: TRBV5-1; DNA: TGCGCCAGCAGCTCCAATCTCGGCACTGAAGCTTTCTTT; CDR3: CASSSNLGTEAFF
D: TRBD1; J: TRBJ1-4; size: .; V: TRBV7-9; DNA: TGTGCCAGCAGCTTAGCGGGACAGGGGGACTATAATGAAAAACTGTTTTTT; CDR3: CASSLAGQGDYNEKLFF
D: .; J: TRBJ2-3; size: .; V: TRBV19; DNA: TGTGCCAGTAGTCTATACGGGACTCTTGGAGATACGCAGTATTTT; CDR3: CASSLYGTLGDTQYF
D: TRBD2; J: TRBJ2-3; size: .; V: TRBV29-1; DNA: TGCAGCGCCCTACGGGGACTAGCGGGAGGGCGGTATCAGTATTTT; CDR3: CSALRGLAGGRYQYF
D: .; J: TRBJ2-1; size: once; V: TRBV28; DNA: TGTGCCAGCAGGAGTCCAACCCTATACAATGAGCAGTTCTTC; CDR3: CASRSPTLYNEQFF
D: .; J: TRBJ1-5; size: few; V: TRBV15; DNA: TGTGCCACCAGCAGAGGTGGGCTGGGGGGAAGGCCAAATCAGCCCCAGCATTTT; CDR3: CATSRGGLGGRPNQPQHF
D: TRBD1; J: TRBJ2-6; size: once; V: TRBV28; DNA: TGTGCCAGCACCTCCGGGACAGGATCCTCTGGGGCCAACGTCCTGACTTTC; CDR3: CASTSGTGSSGANVLTF
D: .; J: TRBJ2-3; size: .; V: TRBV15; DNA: TGTGCCACCAGCAGAGATCCGACAGATACGCAGTATTTT; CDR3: CATSRDPTDTQYF
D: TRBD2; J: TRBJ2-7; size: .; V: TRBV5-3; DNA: TGTGCCAGAAGCTTGTGGCGGACTAGCGGGAGTTACGAGCAGTACTTC; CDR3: CARSLWRTSGSYEQYF
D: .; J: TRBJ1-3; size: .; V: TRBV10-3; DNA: TGTGCCATCAGTGTGGATCAGGCAGCCTCTGGAAACACCATATATTTT; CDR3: CAISVDQAASGNTIYF
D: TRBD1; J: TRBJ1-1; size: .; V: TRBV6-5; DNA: TGTGCCAGCAGGAGGGACAGACTTTCGAACACTGAAGCTTTCTTT; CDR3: CASRRDRLSNTEAFF
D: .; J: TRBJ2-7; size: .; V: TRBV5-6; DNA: TGTGCCAGCAGCCTCAGTCGCTACGAGCAGTACTTC; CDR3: CASSLSRYEQYF
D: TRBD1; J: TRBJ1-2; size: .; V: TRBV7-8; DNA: TGTGCCAGCAGCCCGCGGACAGGGGCTGGCTACACCTTC; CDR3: CASSPRTGAGYTF
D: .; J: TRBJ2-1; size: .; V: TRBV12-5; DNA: TGTGCTAGTGCCACTCCTAGCCGCTACAATGAGCAGTTCTTC; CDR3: CASATPSRYNEQFF
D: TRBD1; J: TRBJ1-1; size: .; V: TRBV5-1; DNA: TGCGCCAGCAGCTCCGGGACAGGGGGCACTGAAGCTTTCTTT; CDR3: CASSSGTGGTEAFF
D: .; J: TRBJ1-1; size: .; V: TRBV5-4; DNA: TGTGCCAGCGTCAAGAACACTGAAGCTTTCTTT; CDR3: CASVKNTEAFF
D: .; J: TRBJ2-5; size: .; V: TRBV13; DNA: TGTGCCAGCAGTATAAGAGGGGACGCATGGGGGCAAGACACCCAGTACTTC; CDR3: CASSIRGDAWGQDTQYF
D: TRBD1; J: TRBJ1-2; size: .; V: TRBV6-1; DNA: TGTGCCGTCGGAGGGGACAGGGACAACTATGGCTACACCTTC; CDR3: CAVGGDRDNYGYTF
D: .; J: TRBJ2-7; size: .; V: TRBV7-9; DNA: TGTGCCAGCAGCTTATTACAGGGTAGGGGTGAAGAGCAGTACTTC; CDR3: CASSLLQGRGEEQYF
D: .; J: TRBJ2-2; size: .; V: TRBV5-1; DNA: TGCGCCAGCAGCTTGCTCGGGGGGCAGGGCACCGGGGAGCTGTTTTTT; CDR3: CASSLLGGQGTGELFF
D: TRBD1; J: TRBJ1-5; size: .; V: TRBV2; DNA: TGTGCCAGCAGTGCACCAGGGGGTACCCAGCATTTT; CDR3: CASSAPGGTQHF
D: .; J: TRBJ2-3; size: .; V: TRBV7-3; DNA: TGTGCCAGCAGCCAAGCGAGTAGCACAGATACGCAGTATTTT; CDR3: CASSQASSTDTQYF
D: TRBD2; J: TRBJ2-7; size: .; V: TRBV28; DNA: TGTGCCAGCAGTTCCTCGACTAGCGCATCCTACGAGCAGTACTTC; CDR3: CASSSSTSASYEQYF
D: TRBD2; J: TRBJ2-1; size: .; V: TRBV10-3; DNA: TGTGCCATCAGTGAGGTAGGAGTTAGCGGGAGCTCCTACAATGAGCAGTTCTTC; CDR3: CAISEVGVSGSSYNEQFF
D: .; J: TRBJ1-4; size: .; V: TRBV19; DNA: TGTGCCAGTAGCTCGAGTGGCCCTCACGGGTATGAAAAACTGTTTTTT; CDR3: CASSSSGPHGYEKLFF
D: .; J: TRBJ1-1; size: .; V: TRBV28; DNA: TGTGCCAGCAGTTCGGGGAATAGGGACACTGAAGCTTTCTTT; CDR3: CASSSGNRDTEAFF
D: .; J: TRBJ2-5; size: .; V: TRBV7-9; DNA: TGTGCCAGCAGCTTCAAAGAGACCCAGTACTTC; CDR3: CASSFKETQYF
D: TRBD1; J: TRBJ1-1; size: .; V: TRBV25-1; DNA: TGTGCCAGCAGTGAGCCTACAGGGGATTGGGGCACTGAAGCTTTCTTT; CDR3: CASSEPTGDWGTEAFF
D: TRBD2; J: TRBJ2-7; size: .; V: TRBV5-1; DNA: TGCGCCAGCAGCTATTCTAGCGGATCCTACGAGCAGTACTTC; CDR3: CASSYSSGSYEQYF
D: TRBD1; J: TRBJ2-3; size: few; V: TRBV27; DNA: TGTGCCAGCAGACGGACTCAGGGGGCGCTTACAGATACGCAGTATTTT; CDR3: CASRRTQGALTDTQYF
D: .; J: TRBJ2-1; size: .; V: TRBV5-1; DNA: TGCGCCAGCAGGGAGTCTAATGCTTACAATGAGCAGTTCTTC; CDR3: CASRESNAYNEQFF
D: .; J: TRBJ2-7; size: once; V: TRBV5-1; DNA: TGCGCCAGCAGCTTAGGCGGGAATACCGCCTACGAGCAGTACTTC; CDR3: CASSLGGNTAYEQYF
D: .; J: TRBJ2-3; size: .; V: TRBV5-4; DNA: TGTGCCAGCAGCTTGTTCAACCTAACCCCCCTAGTAACCAGCACAGATACGCAGTATTTT; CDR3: CASSLFNLTPLVTSTDTQYF
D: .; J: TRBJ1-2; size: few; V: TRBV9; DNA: TGTGCCAGCAGCGTACCAGACTATGGCTACACCTTC; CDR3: CASSVPDYGYTF
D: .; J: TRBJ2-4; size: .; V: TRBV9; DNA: TGTGCCAGCAGCGTAGCTCCGGTTAGATGTTTCGTCGCCAAAAACATTCAGTACTTC; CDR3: CASSVAPVRCFVAKNIQYF
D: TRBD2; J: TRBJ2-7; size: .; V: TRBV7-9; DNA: TGTGCCAGCAGCCCGACTAGCCGCCTGAGCGAGCAGTACTTC; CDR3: CASSPTSRLSEQYF
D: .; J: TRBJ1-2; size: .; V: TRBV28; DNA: TGTGCCAGCAGTTTGAGGCTCTACGGCTACACCTTC; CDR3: CASSLRLYGYTF
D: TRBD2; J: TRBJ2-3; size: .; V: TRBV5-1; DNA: TGCGCCAGCACACTAGCGGGAGCGTCAGATACGCAGTATTTT; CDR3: CASTLAGASDTQYF
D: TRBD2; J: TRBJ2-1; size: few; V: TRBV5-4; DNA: TGTGCCAGCAGCCTTAAAACGGGACTAGCGGGAGTATTGCAGTTCTTC; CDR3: CASSLKTGLAGVLQFF
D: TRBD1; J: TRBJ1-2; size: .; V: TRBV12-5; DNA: TGTGCTAGTGAGGGGGCGCAACACTATGGCTACACCTTC; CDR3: CASEGAQHYGYTF
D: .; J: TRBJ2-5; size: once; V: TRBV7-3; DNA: TGTGCCAGCAGACGAGGTTCAGGGGTCGAGACCCAGTACTTC; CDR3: CASRRGSGVETQYF
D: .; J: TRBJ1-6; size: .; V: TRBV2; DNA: TGTGCCAGCAGGGGAGGGGAGGATTCACCCCTCCACTTT; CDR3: CASRGGEDSPLHF
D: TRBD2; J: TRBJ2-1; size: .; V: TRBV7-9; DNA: TGTGCCAGCAGCTACGGGACTAGCGGGAGCCCCTACAATGAGCAGTTCTTC; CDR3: CASSYGTSGSPYNEQFF
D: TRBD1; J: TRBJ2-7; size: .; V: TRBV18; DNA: TGTGCCAGCTCACCCGGGACAGGTACCTACGAGCAGTACTTC; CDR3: CASSPGTGTYEQYF
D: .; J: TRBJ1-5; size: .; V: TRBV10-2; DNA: TGCGCCAGCAGTGAGTCGAGCGGGGTTCAGCCCCAGCATTTT; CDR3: CASSESSGVQPQHF
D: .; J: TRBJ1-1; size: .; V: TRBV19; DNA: TGTGCCAGTAGTAGGGCGGGACGGAACACTGAAGCTTTCTTT; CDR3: CASSRAGRNTEAFF
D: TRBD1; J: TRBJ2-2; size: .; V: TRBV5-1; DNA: TGCGCCAGCAGCTACCGGGACAGGGTCCTTTCGAACACCGGGGAGCTGTTTTTT; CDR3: CASSYRDRVLSNTGELFF
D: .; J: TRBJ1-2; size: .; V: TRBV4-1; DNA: TGCGCCAGCAGCCAAGGGGAGCGGGGAAACTATGGCTACACCTTC; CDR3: CASSQGERGNYGYTF
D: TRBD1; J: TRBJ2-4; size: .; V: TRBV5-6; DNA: TGTGCCAGCAGCGGGACAGGTTCTACTCTCGGGTATACTCAGTACTTC; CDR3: CASSGTGSTLGYTQYF